This TCR beta chain was recovered during a study of response to subunit inactivated influenza vaccine. The CDR3 has 13 residues. Germline CDR1 LGHDT, CDR2 YNNKEL (reference sequence). V shed 3 bases and J shed 3 bases, with 9 bases lying between them. TCRdb re-analysed the RT-PCR reads in MiXCR, keeping a single row per CDR3 protein. The data show some 550,000 distinct CDR3 sequences, under 30% seen once. This sample also appeared in a second study, on T cells expressing NK-cell markers. That work adds: The cDNA for TCR beta came from 5'RACE template switching with UMIs. One of eight sequenced donors was HCMV-seronegative; the other seven were seropositive. Of the CD8+ T cells in a handful of donors, about 1.0-7.5% belonged to dominant NKG2C+ clonotypes. Clarity on HCMV specificity was lacking for the expanded NKG2C+ T cell clones.

Sequenced here: CD4+ T cells sorted from PBMCs, sampled 12 days after vaccination. This TCR was recovered from a man in his fifties who received an inactivated influenza vaccine. The rearrangement joins TRBV3-1 to TRBJ2-7; no clear D gene. The CDR3 protein is CASSHWRSYEQYF. CDR3 coding DNA: TGTGCCAGCAGCCATTGGCGGAGCTACGAGCAGTACTTC.